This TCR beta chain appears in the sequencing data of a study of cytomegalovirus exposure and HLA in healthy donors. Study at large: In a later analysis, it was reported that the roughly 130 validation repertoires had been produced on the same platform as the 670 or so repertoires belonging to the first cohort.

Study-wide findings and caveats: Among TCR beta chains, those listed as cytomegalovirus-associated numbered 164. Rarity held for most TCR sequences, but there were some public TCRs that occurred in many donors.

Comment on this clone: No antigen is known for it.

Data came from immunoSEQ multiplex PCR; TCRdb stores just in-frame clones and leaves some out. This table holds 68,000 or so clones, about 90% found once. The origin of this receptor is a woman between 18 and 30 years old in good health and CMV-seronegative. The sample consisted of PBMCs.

CDR3 sequence: CASSSVPRRQLYEQYF. CDR3 in DNA: TGTGCCAGCAGCTCAGTTCCCCGCAGGCAGCTCTACGAGCAGTACTTC. The V call is TRBV7-2, the J call TRBJ2-7; D unclear. Looked up from germline, CDR1 is SGHTA and CDR2 is FQGNSA. The CDR3 extends over 16 amino acids. V was clipped by 4 bases and J by 3 bases, with 19 bases between them.